The clone carrying this T cell receptor (beta chain) was detected many times. This sample is part of a study of regulatory T cells in long-lasting Graves disease. The CDR3 is 14 residues long. Germline values: CDR1 SGHTA, CDR2 FQGTGA. The germline V and J ends were trimmed by 2 bases and 5 bases, with 9 bases remaining between them. Stated time point: newly diagnosed GD, antithyroid drugs for less than 3 months. From PBMCs, RNA was extracted and then used to make the TCR library. The authors built TCR beta libraries using iRepertoire HTBI primers and Arm-PCR of CDR3 regions. In TCRdb, the multiplex PCR reads were re-called with MiXCR into one record per CDR3 protein. The table records about 200,000 distinct CDR3 sequences, approximately 20% of them present only once.

This clonotype was sampled from a female donor with Graves disease. This rearrangement joins TRBV7-3 to TRBJ2-2; D is ambiguous. Sample: peripheral blood mononuclear cells (PBMCs), taken at new diagnosis, from a patient treated with antithyroid drugs. CDR3 in amino acids: CASSLLLQTGELFF. CDR3 in DNA: TGTGCCAGCAGCTTACTTCTACAGACCGGGGAGCTGTTTTTT.